One sample yielded the 15 T cell receptor beta chains listed below, sequenced in a study of response to subunit inactivated influenza vaccine. TCRdb reprocessed the RT-PCR reads with MiXCR, giving one entry per CDR3 protein. The sample gives around 650,000 distinct CDR3 sequences, about a sixth of which show up once; around 10% is in the top ten. Sample: PBMCs from blood, taken roughly 12 days after vaccination. All receptors come from a man aged 45 to 65 who received an inactivated influenza vaccine.

On this clonotype: The junction shows a germline mismatch at one end, possibly a read error. The V call is TRBV11-2, the J call TRBJ1-1, with D possibly TRBD1 on 5 matching bases. Germline V gene sequence: CDR1 SGHAT, CDR2 FQNNGV. The CDR3 extends over 13 amino acids. Written as DNA, the CDR3 is TGTGCCAGCAGCCAGGGCGGGAACATTGAAGCTTTCTTT. The encoded protein is CASSQGGNIEAFF.

In this sample, this clonotype turned up a few times. The genes are TRBV7-2 and TRBJ1-1, with D possibly TRBD1 on 5 matching bases. Between the trimmed V and J ends, which lost 1 base and 3 bases, there was a span of 12 bases. The V gene's germline CDR1 is SGHTA and CDR2 FQGNSA. The CDR3 sequence is 15 residues long. The CDR3 DNA sequence: TGTGCCAGCAGCTTAGTTACAGGCGGGTACACTGAAGCTTTCTTT. Translating gives CASSLVTGGYTEAFF.

This clonotype was found a few times. The chain is built from TRBV24-1 and TRBJ2-2; D gene unclear. V dropped 8 bases and J dropped 2 bases, with 8 bases sitting between them. Per germline, CDR1 KGHDR and CDR2 SFDVKD. This CDR3 comprises 13 residues. The CDR3 DNA sequence: TGTGCCACCATCGATCATAACACCGGGGAGCTGTTTTTT. It translates to CATIDHNTGELFF.

This clonotype was recorded many times. The gene calls are TRBV29-1 and TRBJ2-7; 8 bases align to TRBD1. The junction had 3 bases not matched to a gene; V was cut back by 4 bases and J by 4 bases. CDR3 length: 12 amino acids. Germline CDR1 SQVTM, CDR2 ANQGSEA. CDR3 DNA: TGCAGCGTTGGGGGACAGGTATACGAGCAGTACTTC. This codes for CSVGGQVYEQYF.

Only a few counts were recorded for this clonotype. CDR3: CAISETAGGPVMYEQYF. Written as DNA, the CDR3 is TGTGCCATCAGTGAGACGGCGGGAGGGCCTGTCATGTACGAGCAGTACTTC. The rearrangement joins TRBV10-3 to TRBJ2-7; 9 nucleotides match TRBD2. The CDR3 consists of 17 residues. V gave up 2 bases and J gave up 4 bases; unmatched junction bases: 12. CDR1 and CDR2 (germline): ENHRY, SYGVKD.

The V gene is TRBV3-1, the J gene TRBJ2-7; 9 bases agree with TRBD1. Germline V gene lookup returns CDR1 LGHDT and CDR2 YNNKEL (reference sequence). This CDR3 is 19 amino acids long. V trimming: 1 base; J trimming: 3 bases; junction bases outside the gene matches: 16. CDR3 residues: CASSQVGDRAALANYEQYF. The CDR3 nucleotides are TGTGCCAGCAGCCAAGTTGGGGACAGGGCCGCTTTGGCGAACTACGAGCAGTACTTC.

The chain links TRBV9 to TRBJ2-1; D unclear. V was trimmed by 0 bases and J by 0 bases, leaving 10 bases between them. CDR1 is SGDLS, CDR2 YYNGEE, per germline. The CDR3 length is 16 residues. The CDR3 loop reads CASSVEVDLSYNEQFF. The DNA for the CDR3 is TGTGCCAGCAGCGTAGAGGTTGACCTCTCCTACAATGAGCAGTTCTTC.

This chain links TRBV7-2 with TRBJ2-7; possibly TRBD2 for D (6 bases). The CDR3 runs to 14 residues. Germline CDR1 reads SGHTA; CDR2 reads FQGNSA. Trimming removed 5 bases at V and 2 bases at J, with 13 bases between. CDR3 region: CASSAQASAYEQYF. The CDR3 DNA sequence: TGTGCCAGCAGCGCGCAAGCTAGCGCCTACGAGCAGTACTTC.

The rearrangement links TRBV12-3 or TRBV12-4 to TRBJ2-3; no clear D. Trimming took 6 bases from V and 2 from J, leaving 6 bases between them. This CDR3 comprises 12 residues. Here the CDR3 reads CASRVTTDTQYF. The CDR3 bases are TGTGCCAGCAGGGTGACCACAGATACGCAGTATTTT.

Ten or more counts support this clonotype. This chain connects TRBV9 to TRBJ2-1, with D perhaps matching TRBD2 (5 bases). Trimming shortened V by 0 bases and J by 10 bases, and 11 bases separated the two germline ends. Germline V gene lookup returns CDR1 SGDLS and CDR2 YYNGEE. This CDR3 has 13 amino acids. The CDR3 sequence is CASSVGLALEQFF. CDR3 coding DNA: TGTGCCAGCAGCGTAGGGCTAGCTTTAGAGCAGTTCTTC.

The sample holds a few counts of this clonotype. The chain combines TRBV20-1 with TRBJ2-1, with D possibly matching TRBD2 (5 bases). The germline V and J ends were trimmed by 0 bases and 0 bases, with 9 bases remaining between them. CDR1 is DFQATT, CDR2 SNEGSKA, per germline (reference sequence). The length of the CDR3 is 15 residues. This chain's CDR3 is CSARDVAFSYNEQFF. The CDR3 DNA reads TGCAGTGCTAGAGATGTAGCGTTCTCCTACAATGAGCAGTTCTTC.

The J gene is TRBJ2-4, the V gene TRBV12-3 or TRBV12-4, with TRBD1 matching over 8 bases. This CDR3 is built from 13 residues. V dropped 8 bases and J dropped 5; count of bases not matched to a gene: 5. The CDR3 nucleotides are TGTGCCAGCTGTCCGGGACAGGAAAACATTCAGTACTTC. It is translated as CASCPGQENIQYF.

This clonotype was observed a handful of times. This chain links TRBV23-1 with TRBJ1-5; the D is unclear. TRBV23-1 is recorded as an ORF, its role being uncertain. Trimming removed 7 bases at V and 7 bases at J, with 17 bases between. The CDR3 runs to 14 residues. CDR3: CASTGRGEGQPQHF. For the CDR3, the DNA is TGCGCCAGCACAGGACGTGGGGAAGGCCAGCCCCAGCATTTT.

This clonotype was seen only a few times. This chain connects TRBV28 to TRBJ2-3, with 9 bases aligning to TRBD2. V dropped 5 bases and J dropped 5; count of bases not matched to a gene: 8. Germline values: CDR1 MDHEN, CDR2 SYDVKM. This CDR3 contains 15 residues. The CDR3 DNA is TGTGCCAGCAGTAAGCTAGCGGGGTCAGTAGATACGCAGTATTTT. Protein: CASSKLAGSVDTQYF.

This CDR3 is CASRMTSGGVDTQYF. The CDR3 coding sequence is TGTGCCAGCAGGATGACTAGCGGGGGTGTTGATACGCAGTATTTT. The rearrangement uses TRBV2 and TRBJ2-3; 12 bases map to TRBD2. CDR1 is SNHLY, CDR2 FYNNEI, per germline. V lost 6 bases to trimming and J lost 6 bases; unmatched junction nucleotides: 7. This CDR3 has 15 amino acids.